A selection of T cell receptor beta chains follows, all from one sample in a study of T cell changes during pregnancy in multiple sclerosis. The data were produced by immunoSEQ multiplex PCR, yet TCRdb's version contains in-frame clones alone and is incomplete. The profile shows tens of thousands of clones, almost 90% of them singletons. The sample was peripheral blood, taken in the first trimester of pregnancy. These receptors were collected from a female donor in good health, enrolled as a control in a pregnancy study. The CDR3 runs from the conserved cysteine through the conserved F or W. Each record gives: V gene, D gene, clone size, J gene, CDR3 protein, CDR3 DNA. D genes are given only for firm matches. The size of a clone is reported for some rows only, either as once, few or many, or as a class for expanded clones.

>TRBV29-1|TRBD2|.|TRBJ2-3
CSVELGGADTQYF
TGCAGCGTTGAGTTGGGGGGGGCAGATACGCAGTATTTT
>TRBV7-8|TRBD1|.|TRBJ2-1
CASSTGQAREQFF
TGTGCCAGCAGCACGGGACAGGCGAGGGAGCAGTTCTTC
>TRBV6-5|.|once|TRBJ2-5
CASRDWADEETQYF
TGTGCCAGCAGGGACTGGGCCGATGAAGAGACCCAGTACTTC
>TRBV13|TRBD1|.|TRBJ2-6
CASSHSTGTGELGANVLTF
TGTGCCAGCAGCCACTCAACCGGGACAGGGGAACTTGGGGCCAACGTCCTGACTTTC
>TRBV14|TRBD1|once|TRBJ2-7
CASSTISTGAEQYF
TGTGCCAGCAGCACTATTTCAACAGGGGCCGAGCAGTACTTC
>TRBV7-9|TRBD1|.|TRBJ1-1
CASFFPGGILRNTEAFF
TGTGCCAGCTTTTTCCCAGGGGGCATTCTGAGGAACACTGAAGCTTTCTTT
>TRBV14|TRBD1|.|TRBJ2-7
CASSQAGTGRYEQYF
TGTGCCAGCAGCCAAGCTGGGACAGGACGCTACGAGCAGTACTTC
>TRBV7-9|.|once|TRBJ2-5
CASSQLGTQETQYF
TGTGCCAGCAGCCAGTTAGGGACTCAAGAGACCCAGTACTTC
>TRBV28|.|.|TRBJ1-4
CASTSAEGEQTNEKLFF
TGTGCCAGCACCTCCGCTGAGGGGGAACAGACTAATGAAAAACTGTTTTTT
>TRBV30|.|.|TRBJ1-5
CAWSNGDYSNQPQHF
TGTGCCTGGAGTAATGGCGACTATAGCAATCAGCCCCAGCATTTT
>TRBV27|.|.|TRBJ1-1
CASTNRRYTEAFF
TGTGCCAGCACTAATCGGAGGTACACTGAAGCTTTCTTT
>TRBV7-8|TRBD2|few|TRBJ2-2
CASSLSSGRPNTGELFF
TGTGCCAGCAGCTTATCTAGCGGACGCCCTAACACCGGGGAGCTGTTTTTT
>TRBV27|TRBD1|.|TRBJ1-2
CASSFGGQNYGYTF
TGTGCCAGCAGTTTTGGGGGACAGAACTATGGCTACACCTTC
>TRBV19|TRBD2|once|TRBJ2-3
CASRREYSTDTQYF
TGTGCCAGTAGGCGGGAGTACAGCACAGATACGCAGTATTTT
>TRBV9|TRBD1|.|TRBJ2-1
CASSLRGDSNNEQFF
TGTGCCAGCAGCCTCAGAGGGGACAGCAACAATGAGCAGTTCTTC
>TRBV6-1|.|.|TRBJ1-1
CASSGGANTEAFF
TGTGCCAGCAGTGGAGGAGCGAACACTGAAGCTTTCTTT
>TRBV6-4|TRBD1|.|TRBJ1-3
CASSDPDRGSGNTIYF
TGTGCCAGCAGTGACCCGGACAGGGGATCTGGAAACACCATATATTTT
>TRBV12-2|.|.|TRBJ2-5
CASPPPGLGRGETQYF
TGTGCAAGTCCCCCTCCCGGCCTAGGCCGGGGAGAGACCCAGTACTTC
>TRBV9|TRBD1|.|TRBJ1-4
CASSATGMANEKLFF
TGTGCCAGCAGCGCGACAGGGATGGCTAATGAAAAACTGTTTTTT
>TRBV18|TRBD1|.|TRBJ1-4
CASSRDRPNEKLFF
TGTGCCAGCTCGCGGGACAGGCCGAATGAAAAACTGTTTTTT
>TRBV28|TRBD1|.|TRBJ1-2
CASSSGQGSNYGYTF
TGTGCCAGCAGTTCGGGACAGGGGTCTAACTATGGCTACACCTTC
>TRBV25-1|.|.|TRBJ2-5
CASSESDRYQETQYF
TGTGCCAGCAGTGAATCGGACAGATACCAAGAGACCCAGTACTTC
>TRBV6-1|TRBD1|.|TRBJ2-7
CASSEEGTGGYEQYF
TGTGCCAGCAGTGAAGAGGGGACAGGGGGTTACGAGCAGTACTTC
>TRBV7-2|TRBD1|.|TRBJ1-2
CASTGEGTANYGYTF
TGTGCCAGCACCGGTGAGGGGACAGCTAACTATGGCTACACCTTC
>TRBV28|.|.|TRBJ1-2
CASRSAQGSYGYTF
TGTGCCAGCAGGTCAGCCCAGGGCAGTTATGGCTACACCTTC
>TRBV15|.|once|TRBJ2-1
CATSPAGRSYNEQFF
TGTGCCACCAGCCCGGCGGGGAGATCCTACAATGAGCAGTTCTTC
>TRBV6-4|TRBD2|few|TRBJ2-3
CASSETSGGSDTQYF
TGTGCCAGCAGTGAGACTAGCGGGGGTTCAGATACGCAGTATTTT
>TRBV2|.|.|TRBJ2-1
CASRSFGPTPYNEQFF
TGTGCCAGCCGTTCGTTTGGGCCGACCCCCTACAATGAGCAGTTCTTC
>TRBV4-1|TRBD2|.|TRBJ2-1
CASSQGTSGTDEQFF
TGCGCCAGCAGCCAAGGGACTAGCGGGACCGATGAGCAGTTCTTC
>TRBV5-1|.|.|TRBJ1-2
CASSFDRSGYTF
TGCGCCAGCAGCTTCGACAGGAGCGGCTACACCTTC
>TRBV18|TRBD1|.|TRBJ1-4
CASSPIAGTGGEKLFF
TGTGCCAGCTCACCCATTGCTGGGACAGGGGGTGAAAAACTGTTTTTT
>TRBV5-1|.|.|TRBJ2-5
CASDGDELGETQYF
TGCGCCAGCGACGGAGACGAGTTAGGAGAGACCCAGTACTTC
>TRBV7-2|TRBD2|few|TRBJ2-3
CASSLAWSSGRKSTDTQYF
TGTGCCAGCAGCTTAGCGTGGTCTAGCGGGAGAAAGAGCACAGATACGCAGTATTTT
>TRBV5-1|.|.|TRBJ2-5
CASSWGGRWETQYF
TGCGCCAGCAGCTGGGGCGGCCGGTGGGAGACCCAGTACTTC
>TRBV6-5|TRBD2|.|TRBJ2-3
CASRDGTKSDTQYF
TGTGCCAGCAGGGACGGGACTAAGTCAGATACGCAGTATTTT
>TRBV19|TRBD1|few|TRBJ1-1
CASSNDRASEAFF
TGTGCCAGTAGCAATGACAGGGCGTCTGAAGCTTTCTTT
>TRBV5-1|TRBD1|once|TRBJ2-4
CASSLSGQGHIQYF
TGCGCCAGCAGCTTGAGCGGACAGGGCCACATTCAGTACTTC
>TRBV6-1|TRBD1|.|TRBJ2-7
CASSKQGTGGDEQYF
TGTGCCAGCAGTAAACAGGGAACAGGGGGAGACGAGCAGTACTTC
>TRBV30|.|.|TRBJ2-7
CAWKIFGGNEQYF
TGTGCCTGGAAAATATTTGGAGGGAACGAGCAGTACTTC
>TRBV7-9|.|.|TRBJ2-7
CASSGGTHPYEQYF
TGTGCCAGCAGCGGCGGGACTCACCCCTACGAGCAGTACTTC
>TRBV5-1|TRBD1|.|TRBJ2-2
CASSFPPDRGQTTGELFF
TGCGCCAGCAGCTTTCCTCCGGACAGGGGACAAACTACCGGGGAGCTGTTTTTT
>TRBV27|TRBD2|.|TRBJ2-7
CAFSGSGGTSLTMNPYEQYF
TGTGCCTTCAGCGGTTCAGGGGGGACTAGCCTAACCATGAATCCCTACGAGCAGTACTTC
>TRBV30|.|.|TRBJ1-2
CAWSAPTGLYGYTF
TGTGCCTGGAGTGCCCCAACAGGGCTCTATGGCTACACCTTC
>TRBV30|.|.|TRBJ2-1
CAWSFEVHNEQFF
TGTGCCTGGAGTTTCGAGGTCCACAATGAGCAGTTCTTC
>TRBV28|TRBD1|.|TRBJ1-2
CASAIGQGRYGYTF
TGTGCCAGCGCCATTGGACAGGGGCGCTATGGCTACACCTTC
>TRBV6-6|.|.|TRBJ2-1
CASSYRGLLYNEQFF
TGTGCCAGCAGTTACAGGGGTCTCCTGTATAATGAGCAGTTCTTC
>TRBV7-7|TRBD1|.|TRBJ2-7
CASSRGTGGSYEQYF
TGTGCCAGCAGCCGAGGGACAGGGGGGTCCTACGAGCAGTACTTC
>TRBV7-2|.|few|TRBJ1-1
CASSSGRNTEAFF
TGTGCCAGCAGCTCGGGGAGGAACACTGAAGCTTTCTTT